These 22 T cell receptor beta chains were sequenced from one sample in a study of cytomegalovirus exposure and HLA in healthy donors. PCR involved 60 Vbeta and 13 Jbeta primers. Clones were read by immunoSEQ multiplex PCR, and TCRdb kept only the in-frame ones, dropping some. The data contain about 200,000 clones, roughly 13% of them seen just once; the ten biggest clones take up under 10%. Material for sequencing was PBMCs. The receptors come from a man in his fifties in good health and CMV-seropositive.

The CDR3 DNA reads as TGTGCCAGCTCACCAGAAGCGGGGAGCTACAATGAGCAGTTCTTC. Protein product: CASSPEAGSYNEQFF. The J gene is TRBJ2-1, the V gene TRBV18; TRBD2 matches 7 bases. The length of the CDR3 is 15 residues. The germline CDR1 and CDR2 sequences are KGHSH and LQKENI. With V trimmed by 2 bases and J by 3 bases, 4 bases remained unmatched.

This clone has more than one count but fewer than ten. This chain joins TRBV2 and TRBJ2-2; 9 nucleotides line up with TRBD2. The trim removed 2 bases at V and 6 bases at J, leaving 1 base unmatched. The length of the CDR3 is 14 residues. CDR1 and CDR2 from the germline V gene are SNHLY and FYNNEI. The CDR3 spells CASSELAGAGELFF. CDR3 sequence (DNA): TGTGCCAGCAGTGAATTAGCGGGGGCCGGGGAGCTGTTTTTT.

CDR3 loop: CASSLVSSGGQETQYF. The CDR3 DNA sequence: TGTGCCAGCAGCTTAGTATCTAGCGGGGGGCAGGAGACCCAGTACTTC. The chain combines TRBV7-2 with TRBJ2-5; 11 nucleotides align to TRBD2. The V gene end was trimmed by 1 base and the J gene end by 5 bases; junction bases not matched to a gene: 6. The CDR3 extends over 16 amino acids. Germline loops: CDR1 SGHTA, CDR2 FQGNSA.

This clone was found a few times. The CDR3 reads CASSQGGHTLTDTQYF. The CDR3 DNA is TGCGCCAGCAGCCAAGGCGGGCACACACTCACAGATACGCAGTATTTT. The chain combines TRBV4-3 with TRBJ2-3; the D gene is possibly TRBD2 (5 bases). Between the trimmed V and J ends, which lost 1 base and 2 bases, there was a span of 13 bases. The CDR3 runs 16 residues. Germline assignment: CDR1 LGHNA and CDR2 YSLEER.

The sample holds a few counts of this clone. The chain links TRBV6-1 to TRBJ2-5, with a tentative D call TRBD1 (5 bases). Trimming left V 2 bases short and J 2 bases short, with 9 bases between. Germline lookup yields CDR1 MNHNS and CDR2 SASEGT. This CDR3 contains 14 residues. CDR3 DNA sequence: TGTGCCAGCAGTGAACAAGACAGTCAAGAGACCCAGTACTTC. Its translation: CASSEQDSQETQYF.

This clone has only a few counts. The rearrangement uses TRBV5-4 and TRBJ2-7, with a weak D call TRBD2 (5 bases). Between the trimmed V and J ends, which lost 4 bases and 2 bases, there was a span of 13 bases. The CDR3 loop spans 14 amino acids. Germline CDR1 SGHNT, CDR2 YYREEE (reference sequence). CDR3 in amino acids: CASSQISDTYEQYF. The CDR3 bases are TGTGCCAGCAGCCAGATTAGCGATACCTACGAGCAGTACTTC.

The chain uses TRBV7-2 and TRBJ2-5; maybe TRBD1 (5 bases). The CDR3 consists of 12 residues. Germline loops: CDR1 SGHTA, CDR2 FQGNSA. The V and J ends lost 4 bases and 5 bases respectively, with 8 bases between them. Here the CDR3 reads CASSSGFETQYF. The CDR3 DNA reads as TGTGCCAGCAGCTCAGGGTTTGAGACCCAGTACTTC.

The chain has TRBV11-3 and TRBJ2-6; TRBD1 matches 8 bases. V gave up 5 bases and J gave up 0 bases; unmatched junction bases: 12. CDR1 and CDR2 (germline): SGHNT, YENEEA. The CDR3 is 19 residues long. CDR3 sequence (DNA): TGTGCCAGCAGCCGCAACCTCAGACAGGGGAACTCTGGGGCCAACGTCCTGACTTTC. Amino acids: CASSRNLRQGNSGANVLTF.

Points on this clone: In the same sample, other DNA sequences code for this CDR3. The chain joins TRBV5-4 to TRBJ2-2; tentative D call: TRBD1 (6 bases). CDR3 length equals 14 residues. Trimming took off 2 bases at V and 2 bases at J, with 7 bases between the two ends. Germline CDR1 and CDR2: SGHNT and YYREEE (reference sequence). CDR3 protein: CASSLGGNTGELFF. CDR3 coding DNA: TGTGCCAGCAGCTTAGGGGGAAACACCGGGGAGCTGTTTTTT.

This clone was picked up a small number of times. CDR3: CASSFLSRTGSYGYTF. CDR3 DNA: TGTGCCAGCAGTTTCTTGTCGAGGACAGGGAGCTATGGCTACACCTTC. V and J are TRBV28 and TRBJ1-2; 8 nucleotides match TRBD1. Per the germline V gene, CDR1 is MDHEN and CDR2 is SYDVKM. The trim removed 3 bases at V and 4 bases at J, leaving 10 bases unmatched. The CDR3 is 16 amino acids.

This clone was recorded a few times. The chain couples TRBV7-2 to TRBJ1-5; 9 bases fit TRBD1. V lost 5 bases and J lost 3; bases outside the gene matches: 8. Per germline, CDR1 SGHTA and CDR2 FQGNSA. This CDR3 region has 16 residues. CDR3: CASSPGTGRNNQPQHF. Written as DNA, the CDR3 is TGTGCCAGCAGCCCTGGGACAGGGAGAAACAATCAGCCCCAGCATTTT.

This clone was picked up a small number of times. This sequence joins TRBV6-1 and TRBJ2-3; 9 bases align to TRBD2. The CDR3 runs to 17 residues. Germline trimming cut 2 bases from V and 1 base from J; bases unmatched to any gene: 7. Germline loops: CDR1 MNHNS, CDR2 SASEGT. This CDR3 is CASSERAGGQGTDTQYF. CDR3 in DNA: TGTGCCAGCAGTGAACGGGCGGGGGGGCAGGGCACAGATACGCAGTATTTT.

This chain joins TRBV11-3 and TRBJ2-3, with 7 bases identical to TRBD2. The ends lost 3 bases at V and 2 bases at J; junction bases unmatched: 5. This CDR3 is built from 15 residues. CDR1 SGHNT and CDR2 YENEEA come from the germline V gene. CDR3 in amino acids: CASSFGRGTTDTQYF. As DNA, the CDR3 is TGTGCCAGCAGCTTTGGGAGGGGAACCACAGATACGCAGTATTTT.

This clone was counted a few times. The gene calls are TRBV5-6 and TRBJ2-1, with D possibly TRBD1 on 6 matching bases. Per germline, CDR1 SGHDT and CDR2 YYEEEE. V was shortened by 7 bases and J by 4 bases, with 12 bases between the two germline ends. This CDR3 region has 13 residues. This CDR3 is CASRGRGYNEQFF. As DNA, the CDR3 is TGTGCCAGCCGAGGCAGGGGATACAATGAGCAGTTCTTC.

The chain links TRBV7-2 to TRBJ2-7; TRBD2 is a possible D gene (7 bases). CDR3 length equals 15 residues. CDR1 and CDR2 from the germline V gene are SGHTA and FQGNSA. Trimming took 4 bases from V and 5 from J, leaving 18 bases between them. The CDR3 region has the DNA TGTGCCAGCAGCTCTCTAGGGGGGGCTTCCCACGAGCAGTACTTC. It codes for CASSSLGGASHEQYF.

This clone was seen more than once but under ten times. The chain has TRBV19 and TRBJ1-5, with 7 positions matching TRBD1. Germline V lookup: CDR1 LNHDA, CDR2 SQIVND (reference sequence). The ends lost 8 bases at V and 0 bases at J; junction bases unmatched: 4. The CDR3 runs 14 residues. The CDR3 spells CASAGQVSNQPQHF. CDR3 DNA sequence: TGTGCCAGTGCCGGACAGGTTAGCAATCAGCCCCAGCATTTT.

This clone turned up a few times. CDR3 protein: CASSEPRNTEAFF. Written as DNA, the CDR3 is TGTGCCAGCAGTGAGCCGAGGAACACTGAAGCTTTCTTT. The rearrangement joins TRBV6-1 to TRBJ1-1; D is unresolved. V lost 3 bases and J lost 1, with 6 bases in between. CDR3 size: 13 residues. Germline V gene data show CDR1 as MNHNS and CDR2 as SASEGT.

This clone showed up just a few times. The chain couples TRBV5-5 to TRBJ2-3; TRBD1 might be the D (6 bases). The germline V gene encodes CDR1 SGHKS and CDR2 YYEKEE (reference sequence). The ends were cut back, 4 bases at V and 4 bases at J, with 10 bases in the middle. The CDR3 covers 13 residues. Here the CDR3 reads CASSPQGSDTQYF. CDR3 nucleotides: TGTGCCAGCAGCCCACAGGGATCAGATACGCAGTATTTT. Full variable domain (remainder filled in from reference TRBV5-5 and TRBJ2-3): DAGVTQSPTHLIKTRGQQVTLRCSPISGHKSVSWYQQVLGQGPQFIFQYYEKEERGRGNFPDRFSARQFPNYSSELNVNALLLGDSALYLCASSPQGSDTQYFGPGTRLTVL.

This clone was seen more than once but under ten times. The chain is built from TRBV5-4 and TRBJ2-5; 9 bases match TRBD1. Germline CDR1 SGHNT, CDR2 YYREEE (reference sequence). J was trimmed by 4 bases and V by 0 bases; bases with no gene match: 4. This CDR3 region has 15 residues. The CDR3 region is CASSLAWDRAETQYF. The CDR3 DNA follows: TGTGCCAGCAGCTTGGCCTGGGACAGGGCAGAGACCCAGTACTTC.

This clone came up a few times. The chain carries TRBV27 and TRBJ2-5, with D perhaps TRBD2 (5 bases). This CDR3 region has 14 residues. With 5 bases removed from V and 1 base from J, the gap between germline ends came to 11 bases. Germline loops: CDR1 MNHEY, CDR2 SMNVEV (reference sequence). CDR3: CASSLYGLQETQYF. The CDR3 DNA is TGTGCCAGCAGTCTTTACGGACTCCAAGAGACCCAGTACTTC.

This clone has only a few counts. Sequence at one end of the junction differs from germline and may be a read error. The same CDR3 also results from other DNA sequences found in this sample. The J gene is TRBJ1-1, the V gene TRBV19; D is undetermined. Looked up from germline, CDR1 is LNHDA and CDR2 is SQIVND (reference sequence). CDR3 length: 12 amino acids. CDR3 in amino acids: CASGLEGTEAFF. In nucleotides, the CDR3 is TGTGCCAGTGGATTAGAGGGAACTGAAGCTTTCTTC.

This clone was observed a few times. The CDR3, as DNA: TGTGCCAGCAGTTCCCTCGACAGGGCTGGCGTTGCTTTCTTT. Its protein product is CASSSLDRAGVAFF. The J gene is TRBJ1-1, the V gene TRBV6-5; 7 bases are a match to TRBD1. The CDR3 covers 14 residues. The trim removed 4 bases at V and 11 bases at J, leaving 13 bases unmatched. Germline CDR1 MNHEY, CDR2 SVGAGI.